This T cell receptor beta chain derives from a study of cytomegalovirus exposure and HLA in healthy donors. Study context: Falling in the Caucasian-associated ancestry cluster were 81% of some 400 genotyped donors. Findings and limits, study-wide: Later examination showed HLA-associated TCR beta chains had greater clonal expansion than equally common others.

Germline values: CDR1 MDHEN, CDR2 SYDVKM. This CDR3 spans 14 amino acids. Trimming removed 6 bases from V and 6 bases from J; junction bases left unmatched: 7. It was with 60 Vbeta and 13 Jbeta primers that the PCR ran. TCRdb's table, derived via immunoSEQ multiplex PCR, lists solely in-frame clones and lacks some. There are some 190,000 clones in the sample; around 84% occur only once, and roughly 3.1% lies in the top ten. Donors counted as nominally healthy when sampled, yet unrecorded immune exposures were likely. Turning to this clone: As yet, its antigen is unknown.

The receptor was isolated from a man aged 35 to 55 in good health and CMV-seropositive. What was sequenced was PBMCs. The chain combines TRBV28 with TRBJ2-2; 7 nucleotides match TRBD2. CDR3 region: CASRPGGGAGELFF. For the CDR3, the DNA is TGTGCCAGCAGGCCTGGGGGGGGTGCCGGGGAGCTGTTTTTT.